The clone carrying this TCR beta chain was observed a handful of times. Its antigen is unknown. The source of the sample is a study of blood T cells in healthy people across ages. Study at large: Template switching caught about one barcoded beta molecule for each two T cells.

There were healthy Caucasian individuals from Russia, aged roughly 6 to 90, serving as donors. Together with a sample-barcoded 5' primer, a J-beta primer mix was included in a second PCR lasting roughly 6 to 12 cycles. TCRdb reprocessed the 5' RACE reads with MiXCR, giving one entry per CDR3 protein. The table has fewer than 1,200,000 distinct CDR3 sequences, 20% to 25% seen once. The study, taken as a whole, reports: Diversity of TCR beta per million T cells declined in a roughly linear way with age.

These same records also appear under a second study, on T cells of mothers and their children. As reported in that work: Thymic selection molds TCR recombination output in much the same way for related pairs as for unrelated pairs.

The clonotype comes from a girl aged 2-10 years in good health. Sequences were obtained from blood.

The CDR3, as DNA: TGTGCCAGCAGCCCCCTCGGGAGTGAGCAGTTCTTC. Protein sequence: CASSPLGSEQFF. This chain connects TRBV9 to TRBJ2-5; tentatively, D is TRBD2 (6 bases). The last part of the DNA fits TRBJ2-1 better; the J call may be wrong. This CDR3 comprises 12 residues. CDR1 SGDLS and CDR2 YYNGEE come from the germline V gene.